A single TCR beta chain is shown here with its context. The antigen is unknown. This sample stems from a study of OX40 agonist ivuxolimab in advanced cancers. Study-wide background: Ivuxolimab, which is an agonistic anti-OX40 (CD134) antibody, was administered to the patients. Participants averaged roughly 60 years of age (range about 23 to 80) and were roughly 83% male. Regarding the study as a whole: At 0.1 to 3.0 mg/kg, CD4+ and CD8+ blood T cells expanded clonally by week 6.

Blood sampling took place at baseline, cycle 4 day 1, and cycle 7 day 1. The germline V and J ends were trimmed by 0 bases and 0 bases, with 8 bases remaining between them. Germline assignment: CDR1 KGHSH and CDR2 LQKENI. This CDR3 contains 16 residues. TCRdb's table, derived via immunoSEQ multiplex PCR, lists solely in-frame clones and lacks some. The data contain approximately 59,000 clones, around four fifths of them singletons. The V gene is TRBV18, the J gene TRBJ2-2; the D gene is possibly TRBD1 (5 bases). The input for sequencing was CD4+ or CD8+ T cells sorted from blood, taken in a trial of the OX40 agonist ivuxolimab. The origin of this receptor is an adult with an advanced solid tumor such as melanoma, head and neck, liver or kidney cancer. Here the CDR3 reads CASSPPTETNTGELFF. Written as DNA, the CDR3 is TGTGCCAGCTCACCACCGACAGAGACGAACACCGGGGAGCTGTTTTTT.